The 30 T cell receptor beta chains below all came from one sample that was sequenced in a study of T cells in Graves' hyperthyroidism and ophthalmopathy. Amplified TCR beta CDR3 regions came from RNA transcripts. A first-round RT-PCR of the TCR CDR3 used the HTBI primer set. TCRdb redid the calling of the multiplex PCR reads with MiXCR, one entry per CDR3 protein. The sample holds around 300,000 distinct CDR3 sequences, 13% seen once. Input material: blood. The receptors come from a woman aged 25 to 39 with Graves' hyperthyroidism that later progressed to Graves' ophthalmopathy.

This clonotype was observed many times. The chain is built from TRBV7-9 and TRBJ2-2; the D is unclear. The CDR3 covers 13 residues. Germline CDR1 is SEHNR and CDR2 is FQNEAQ (reference sequence). Trimming removed 8 bases at V and 3 bases at J, with 10 bases between. The CDR3 sequence: CASATRDTGELFF. The CDR3 DNA reads as TGTGCCAGCGCAACAAGGGACACCGGGGAGCTGTTTTTT.

This clonotype was picked up many times. The chain links TRBV27 to TRBJ2-3; D is uncertain. Trimming shortened V by 5 bases and J by 3 bases, and 9 bases separated the two germline ends. Germline V gives CDR1 MNHEY, CDR2 SMNVEV (reference sequence). The CDR3 spans 13 residues. The CDR3: CASSVPLTDTQYF. The DNA for the CDR3 is TGTGCCAGCAGTGTCCCCCTGACAGATACGCAGTATTTT.

This clonotype was seen ten or more times. The chain employs TRBV30 and TRBJ2-7; D unresolved. The V end was cut by 0 bases, the J end by 4 bases, with 7 bases between. CDR1 is GTSNPN and CDR2 is SVGIG in the germline V gene (reference sequence). This CDR3 has 12 residues. This chain's CDR3 is CAWSVRLYEQYF. The CDR3 bases are TGTGCCTGGAGTGTACGACTGTACGAGCAGTACTTC.

This clonotype was seen a few times. Possible read error: a much larger clone is one base away. The chain employs TRBV27 and TRBJ2-7, with D perhaps matching TRBD1 (6 bases). Trimming took 5 bases from V and 5 from J, leaving 19 bases between them. CDR3 length: 15 residues. Looked up from germline, CDR1 is MNHEY and CDR2 is SMNVEV (reference sequence). CDR3 sequence reads: CASSSFQGLRNEQYF. Here the CDR3 DNA reads TGTGCCAGCAGTAGTTTCCAGGGGTTAAGGAACGAGCAGTACTTC.

The rearrangement links TRBV2 to TRBJ2-3; 16 bases agree with TRBD2. The length of the CDR3 is 19 residues. Trimming at V came to 6 bases and at J to 0 bases, leaving 9 bases not matched to a gene. CDR1 and CDR2 (germline): SNHLY, FYNNEI. CDR3 protein: CASSAPGLAGGSSTDTQYF. The DNA for the CDR3 is TGTGCCAGCAGCGCACCGGGACTAGCGGGGGGGTCCAGCACAGATACGCAGTATTTT.

This clonotype was counted a few times. The rearrangement uses TRBV20-1 and TRBJ2-7, with a tentative D call TRBD1 (5 bases). The CDR3 runs 12 residues. V was cut by 6 bases and J by 3 bases, with 12 bases left in between. Germline CDR1 is DFQATT and CDR2 is SNEGSKA (reference sequence). The CDR3 region has the DNA TGCAGTGCCCCACCCCAGGGCTACGAGCAGTACTTC. Translated: CSAPPQGYEQYF.

This clonotype was seen more than once but under ten times. V gene TRBV18 combines with J gene TRBJ1-3, with D possibly TRBD1 on 5 matching bases. Germline V gene data show CDR1 as KGHSH and CDR2 as LQKENI. The CDR3 extends over 15 amino acids. V was pared by 2 bases and J by 2 bases, with 10 bases between. The CDR3 here is CASSPSGKTGNTIYF. The CDR3 nucleotides are TGTGCCAGCTCACCATCAGGGAAGACTGGAAACACCATATATTTT.

The table lists this clonotype with many counts. The chain joins TRBV7-6 to TRBJ1-6; tentatively, D is TRBD1 (5 bases). V dropped 5 bases and J dropped 12 bases, with 20 bases sitting between them. Germline assignment: CDR1 SGHVS and CDR2 FNYEAQ. The CDR3 totals 15 residues. CDR3 in DNA: TGTGCCAGCAGCGGACCGGGACGGGGCGAAGGACCCCTCCACTTT. It specifies CASSGPGRGEGPLHF.

This clonotype appeared many times. The chain has TRBV6-2 or TRBV6-3 and TRBJ2-1; 8 positions agree with TRBD2. Per the germline V gene, CDR1 is MNHEY and CDR2 is SVGEGT. The CDR3 contains 12 residues. Trimming cost V 8 bases and J 9 bases; bases outside gene matches: 6. CDR3 in DNA: TGTGCCAGCCAGCGGGAGAGGGGTGAGCAGTTCTTC. It yields the protein CASQRERGEQFF.

This clonotype was seen a handful of times. The V gene is TRBV7-9, the J gene TRBJ1-2; the match to TRBD1 covers 8 bases. The CDR3 is 17 residues long. CDR1 is SEHNR, CDR2 FQNEAQ, per germline (reference sequence). The V gene end was trimmed by 4 bases and the J gene end by 4 bases; junction bases not matched to a gene: 14. CDR3 region: CASSWQGARMLSYGYTF. CDR3 sequence (DNA): TGTGCCAGCAGCTGGCAGGGGGCGCGCATGCTTTCCTATGGCTACACCTTC.

This clonotype was picked up many times. V usage is TRBV2 and J usage is TRBJ1-2; weak D call: TRBD1 (6 bases). The V end lost 4 bases, the J end lost 8 bases, and 17 bases lay between the germline ends. The CDR3 consists of 14 residues. CDR1 is SNHLY, CDR2 FYNNEI, per germline. CDR3 coding DNA: TGTGCCAGCAGTGCTACAGGGTCTTCACCCGGCTACACCTTC. Translating it yields CASSATGSSPGYTF.

This clonotype has only a few counts. The chain has TRBV20-1 and TRBJ2-7; 12 bases are a match to TRBD2. Per germline, CDR1 DFQATT and CDR2 SNEGSKA (reference sequence). J gave up 2 bases and V 0 bases, and 5 bases lay outside the gene matches. This CDR3 is built from 16 residues. DNA for the CDR3: TGCAGTGCTAGAGATTTCAGGACTAGCGGGGCCTACGAGCAGTACTTC. The encoded protein is CSARDFRTSGAYEQYF.

The table lists this clonotype with many counts. The chain is built from TRBV20-1 and TRBJ2-3; D call uncertain. The CDR3 totals 16 residues. The V gene lost 0 bases and the J gene lost 0 bases, with 13 bases spanning the gap. From germline, CDR1 is DFQATT and CDR2 SNEGSKA (reference sequence). CDR3 protein: CSARDEATTSTDTQYF. The CDR3 coding sequence is TGCAGTGCTAGAGATGAGGCTACAACTAGCACAGATACGCAGTATTTT.

This clonotype has a count of ten or more. The rearrangement joins TRBV30 to TRBJ2-7, with unresolved D. The CDR3 totals 11 residues. V lost 5 bases, J lost 7 bases, and 12 bases lay in between. The V gene's germline CDR1 is GTSNPN and CDR2 SVGIG (reference sequence). The CDR3 protein is CAWGASREQYF. The CDR3 nucleotides are TGTGCCTGGGGTGCCAGTAGGGAGCAGTACTTC. The entire variable domain, with the rest obtained from reference TRBV30 and TRBJ2-7, is as follows: SQTIHQWPATLVQPVGSPLSLECTVEGTSNPNLYWYRQAAGRGLQLLFYSVGIGQISSEVPQNLSASRPQDRQFILSSKKLLLSDSGFYLCAWGASREQYFGPGTRLTVT.

A word on this clonotype: The germline gene is not matched at one end of the junction; a read error may be the cause. The chain has TRBV4-3 and TRBJ2-2; either TRBD1 or TRBD2 may supply D (6 bases each). CDR1 is LGHNA, CDR2 YSLEER, per germline. The CDR3 runs to 17 residues. DNA of the CDR3: TGCGCCAGCAGCCAGGGTGGCTGGGGGCTAGGGACCGGGGGGCTGTTTTTT. This sequence encodes CASSQGGWGLGTGGLFF.

Remarks on this clonotype: This may stem from a read error, because a much larger clone lies one nucleotide away. This chain uses TRBV13 with TRBJ2-1; D ambiguous. CDR1 is PRHDT, CDR2 FYEKMQ, per germline (reference sequence). The CDR3 covers 12 residues. V was trimmed by 8 bases and J by 8 bases, leaving 13 bases between them. The CDR3 loop is CASPWTGDEQFF. DNA for the CDR3: TGTGCCAGCCCGTGGACGGGCGATGAGCAGTTCTTC.

This clonotype was found many times. The rearrangement links TRBV7-9 to TRBJ1-2, with 9 positions matching TRBD1. CDR3 length: 13 amino acids. V trimming: 6 bases; J trimming: 10 bases; junction bases outside the gene matches: 9. Germline-derived CDR1 and CDR2 are SEHNR and FQNEAQ (reference sequence). CDR3 in DNA: TGTGCCAGCAGTTTAACCGGGACAGGGCACTACACCTTC. Translation: CASSLTGTGHYTF.

The table lists this clonotype with a few counts. This chain uses TRBV19 with TRBJ1-4, with D hard to call. The CDR3 contains 12 residues. Germline V CDR1 and CDR2: LNHDA, SQIVND (reference sequence). V dropped 7 bases and J dropped 5 bases, with 8 bases sitting between them. The CDR3 coding sequence is TGTGCCAGTACCCTCGGGAATGAAAAACTGTTTTTT. Translation: CASTLGNEKLFF.

This clonotype occurred many times. The genes are TRBV2 and TRBJ1-2, with D perhaps TRBD1 (6 bases). The CDR3 runs 13 residues. CDR1 and CDR2 (germline): SNHLY, FYNNEI. V gave up 0 bases and J gave up 10 bases, with 12 bases separating them. DNA of the CDR3: TGTGCCAGCAGTGAAGCGCAAAGGGGGGCCTACACCTTC. Residues: CASSEAQRGAYTF.

This clonotype occurred many times. The genes are TRBV10-3 and TRBJ2-1, with 7 bases that match TRBD2. This CDR3 spans 15 amino acids. Germline V gene lookup returns CDR1 ENHRY and CDR2 SYGVKD. V shed 3 bases and J 6 bases; nucleotides not matched to a gene: 8. The CDR3 DNA reads as TGTGCCATCAGTGATGGGGCGGGAGTTGCCAATGAGCAGTTCTTC. Residues: CAISDGAGVANEQFF.

The chain is built from TRBV7-8 and TRBJ1-4; no definite D call. Between the trimmed V and J ends, which lost 1 base and 5 bases, there was a span of 14 bases. Looked up from germline, CDR1 is SGHVS and CDR2 is FQNEAQ. The CDR3 spans 16 residues. The CDR3 sequence: CASSLDVGISNEKLFF. In nucleotides, the CDR3 is TGTGCCAGCAGCTTAGATGTGGGAATATCCAATGAAAAACTGTTTTTT.

This clonotype was seen a handful of times. The V and J genes are TRBV6-2 or TRBV6-3 and TRBJ2-7; 8 nucleotides line up with TRBD2. CDR3 length: 13 amino acids. Losses at the gene ends were 7 bases for V and 4 bases for J; bases not matched to a gene: 6. In germline, CDR1 is MNHEY, CDR2 SVGEGT. DNA for the CDR3: TGTGCCAGCAAGCCGGGAGGGGATTACGAGCAGTACTTC. It codes for CASKPGGDYEQYF.

This clonotype was recorded at least ten times. The J gene is TRBJ2-1, the V gene TRBV10-3; no definite D call. The CDR3 runs 14 residues. Germline CDR1 and CDR2: ENHRY and SYGVKD. Trimming took 0 bases from V and 4 from J, leaving 7 bases between them. Written as DNA, the CDR3 is TGTGCCATCAGTGAGTCGACCCTGTACAATGAGCAGTTCTTC. Translation: CAISESTLYNEQFF.

In this sample, this clonotype turned up many times. This chain links TRBV11-2 with TRBJ2-7; no clear D gene. Trimming took 2 bases from V and 3 from J, leaving 11 bases between them. The CDR3 is made up of 14 amino acids. The germline V gene has CDR1 SGHAT and CDR2 FQNNGV. The CDR3 bases are TGTGCCAGCAGCTTATTTGGTGCCAACTACGAGCAGTACTTC. The encoded protein is CASSLFGANYEQYF.

In its sample, this clonotype was seen many times. The rearrangement joins TRBV9 to TRBJ2-1, with D tentatively TRBD1 (5 bases). Germline-derived CDR1 and CDR2 are SGDLS and YYNGEE. The germline V and J ends were trimmed by 0 bases and 0 bases, with 13 bases remaining between them. The CDR3 has 17 residues. This CDR3 reads CASSVEARGSSYNEQFF. The CDR3 DNA is TGTGCCAGCAGCGTAGAGGCAAGGGGAAGCTCCTACAATGAGCAGTTCTTC. Full variable domain (rest looked up from reference TRBV9 and TRBJ2-1): DSGVTQTPKHLITATGQRVTLRCSPRSGDLSVYWYQQSLDQGLQFLIQYYNGEERAKGNILERFSAQQFPDLHSELNLSSLELGDSALYFCASSVEARGSSYNEQFFGPGTRLTVL.

The table lists this clonotype with many counts. The J gene is TRBJ2-7, the V gene TRBV9; 7 nucleotides agree with TRBD1. Per germline, CDR1 SGDLS and CDR2 YYNGEE. J lost 0 bases, V lost 0 bases, and 3 bases had no gene match. This CDR3 is 15 amino acids long. The DNA of the CDR3 is TGTGCCAGCAGCGTAGGACAGGGACACTCCTACGAGCAGTACTTC. Translation: CASSVGQGHSYEQYF.

This clonotype was seen ten or more times. The chain couples TRBV24-1 to TRBJ2-1; 8 bases are a match to TRBD1. The trim removed 1 base at V and 7 bases at J, leaving 11 bases unmatched. Germline-derived CDR1 and CDR2 are KGHDR and SFDVKD. This CDR3 contains 17 residues. CDR3 residues: CATSDFGLGQAINEQFF. The CDR3 bases are TGTGCCACCAGTGATTTCGGGCTGGGACAGGCGATAAATGAGCAGTTCTTC.

This clonotype was counted at least ten times. The chain is built from TRBV7-2 and TRBJ2-2; D is unclear. The CDR3 totals 16 residues. V shed 1 base and J shed 6 bases, with 15 bases lying between them. Per the germline V gene, CDR1 is SGHTA and CDR2 is FQGNSA. CDR3 region: CASSLVWALQSGELFF. Written as DNA, the CDR3 is TGTGCCAGCAGCTTAGTCTGGGCATTACAGTCCGGGGAGCTGTTTTTT. The whole variable domain, filled in from reference TRBV7-2 and TRBJ2-2, reads GAGVSQSPSNKVTEKGKDVELRCDPISGHTALYWYRQSLGQGLEFLIYFQGNSAPDKSGLPSDRFSAERTGGSVSTLTIQRTQQEDSAVYLCASSLVWALQSGELFFGEGSRLTVL.

The chain links TRBV4-1 to TRBJ2-7, with 11 bases fitting TRBD1. CDR1 and CDR2 from the germline V gene are MGHRA and YSYEKL. The J segment lost 6 bases and the V segment lost 0 bases, leaving 13 bases of the junction unmatched. The CDR3 spans 18 residues. The chain's CDR3 is CASSQEGFGQGATSEQYF. For the CDR3, the DNA is TGCGCCAGCAGCCAAGAGGGGTTCGGACAGGGGGCGACTAGCGAGCAGTACTTC.

This clonotype has just a few counts. This may be a read error: a much more frequent sequence differs by one nucleotide. CDR3 sequence (DNA): TGTGCCAGCAGTTTACCATTCTACGAGCAGTACTTC. Residues: CASSLPFYEQYF. The chain uses TRBV6-9 and TRBJ2-7; no firm D call. Germline assignment: CDR1 MNHGY and CDR2 SVAAGI. Trimming shortened V by 4 bases and J by 3 bases, and 7 bases separated the two germline ends. The CDR3 extends over 12 amino acids.